These T cell receptor beta chains were read from a single sample in a study of blood T cell repertoires in COVID-19. Repertoires were generated with immunoSEQ multiplex PCR, while TCRdb's copy carries only in-frame clones and drops some. The sample lists around 280,000 clones; around four fifths were seen once. The sample was peripheral blood. Receptors originate from a woman between 45 and 60 years old with active or convalescent COVID-19. The CDR3 runs from the conserved cysteine through the conserved F or W. D genes are given only for firm matches. Not every row has a clone size; where given, it reads once, few, many or a size class.

d_gene	v_gene	len	j_gene	abundance	CDR3aa	CDR3nt
.	TRBV5-5	15	TRBJ2-3	once	CASSLARLRPDTQYF	TGTGCCAGCAGCTTGGCTAGGCTTCGTCCAGATACGCAGTATTTT
.	TRBV15	15	TRBJ1-1	.	CATSRTQSLNTEAFF	TGTGCCACCAGCAGAACACAGAGCTTGAACACTGAAGCTTTCTTT
TRBD2	TRBV5-1	15	TRBJ2-1	.	CASRGTSGSVSEQFF	TGCGCCAGCAGGGGGACTAGCGGGTCGGTCAGTGAGCAGTTCTTC
.	TRBV12-3/TRBV12-4	13	TRBJ2-3	.	CASSLTDYSEVDF	TGTGCCAGCAGCCTCACCGACTATTCCGAAGTGGATTTT
.	TRBV6-2/TRBV6-3	13	TRBJ2-5	.	CASSLGSRGTQYF	TGTGCCAGCAGTTTAGGCTCACGAGGGACCCAGTACTTC
.	TRBV18	14	TRBJ2-5	.	CASSKNRDGETQYF	TGTGCCAGCTCAAAAAACAGGGATGGAGAGACCCAGTACTTC
.	TRBV5-1	15	TRBJ2-3	.	CASSSPSRTGDAQYF	TGCGCCAGCAGCTCCCCCTCACGCACAGGAGATGCGCAGTATTTT
.	TRBV27	13	TRBJ1-5	.	CASSLSGAQPQHF	TGTGCCAGCAGTTTATCAGGGGCTCAGCCCCAGCATTTT
.	TRBV2	14	TRBJ1-6	many	CASAGTTINSPLHF	TGTGCCAGTGCCGGGACAACCATTAATTCACCCCTCCACTTT
TRBD2	TRBV5-5	15	TRBJ2-7	.	CASSPWAGDKNEQYF	TGTGCCAGCAGTCCCTGGGCGGGAGATAAAAACGAGCAGTACTTC
.	TRBV11-2	16	TRBJ1-1	.	CASSLGGRGKNTEAFF	TGTGCCAGCAGCTTAGGAGGAAGGGGGAAGAACACTGAAGCTTTCTTT
.	TRBV6-5	14	TRBJ1-2	.	CASSYGEGTSGYTF	TGTGCCAGCAGTTACGGGGAGGGAACGTCCGGCTACACCTTC
.	TRBV6-5	16	TRBJ1-2	.	CASSYSTSAGDYGYTF	TGTGCCAGCAGTTACTCCACCTCGGCGGGGGACTATGGCTACACCTTC
.	TRBV9	16	TRBJ2-1	.	CASSVSGPSSYNEQFF	TGTGCCAGCAGCGTAAGTGGGCCGAGCTCCTACAATGAGCAGTTCTTC
TRBD2	TRBV29-1	19	TRBJ2-1	few	CSVEEGLAGGLTVYNEQFF	TGCAGCGTTGAAGAGGGATTAGCGGGAGGGCTTACGGTGTACAATGAGCAGTTCTTC
.	TRBV3-1/TRBV3-2	14	TRBJ1-3	.	CASSQDAGGNTIYF	TGTGCCAGCAGCCAAGACGCTGGCGGAAACACCATATATTTT
.	TRBV20-1	14	TRBJ2-1	.	CSASLGSSYNEQFF	TGCAGTGCTAGTCTGGGGAGTTCCTACAATGAGCAGTTCTTC
TRBD1	TRBV7-9	16	TRBJ2-1	.	CASSLGQGRSIEEQFF	TGTGCCAGCAGCCTCGGACAGGGGCGCTCGATTGAGGAGCAGTTCTTC
TRBD1	TRBV15	16	TRBJ1-1	.	CATSPRRQGMDTEAFF	TGTGCCACCAGCCCCCGAAGACAGGGGATGGACACTGAAGCTTTCTTT
.	TRBV7-3	15	TRBJ2-3	few	CASSLTAGWTDTQYF	TGTGCCAGCAGCTTAACGGCAGGGTGGACAGATACGCAGTATTTT
.	TRBV5-5	15	TRBJ1-2	.	CASSLEAGLIYGYTF	TGTGCCAGCAGCTTGGAGGCAGGGCTCATCTATGGCTACACCTTC
.	TRBV7-9	12	TRBJ2-7	.	CASSTQGGEQYF	TGTGCCAGCAGCACACAGGGTGGCGAGCAGTACTTC
TRBD2	TRBV19	15	TRBJ2-1	.	CASSSTSGSINEQFF	TGTGCCAGTAGTTCTACTAGCGGGAGTATCAATGAGCAGTTCTTC
.	TRBV15	15	TRBJ1-5	.	CATSRARAGNQPQHF	TGTGCCACCAGCAGAGCCAGGGCCGGCAATCAGCCCCAGCATTTT
.	TRBV27	14	TRBJ1-6	once	CASSLMGLNSPLHF	TGTGCCAGCAGTTTAATGGGCCTTAATTCACCCCTCCACTTT
.	TRBV28	13	TRBJ1-2	.	CATGGLDVYGYTF	TGTGCCACCGGAGGCCTTGACGTCTATGGCTACACCTTC
.	TRBV6-1	14	TRBJ1-1	.	CASSEGGILTEAFF	TGTGCCAGCAGTGAAGGAGGTATTCTCACTGAAGCTTTCTTT
.	TRBV10-3	13	TRBJ1-2	.	CAIREDITYGYTF	TGTGCCATCAGGGAGGATATTACATATGGCTACACCTTC
.	TRBV21-1	17	TRBJ1-3	.	CASIPDRAPHRGNTIYF	TGTGCCAGCATCCCGGACAGGGCCCCACACCGTGGAAACACCATATATTTT
TRBD1	TRBV5-1	15	TRBJ1-1	.	CASRLTGGMNTEAFF	TGCGCCAGCAGGCTGACAGGGGGCATGAACACTGAAGCTTTCTTT
TRBD2	TRBV19	13	TRBJ2-1	.	CASLAGGYNEQFF	TGTGCCAGTCTAGCGGGAGGGTACAATGAGCAGTTCTTC
TRBD1	TRBV18	14	TRBJ2-7	few	CASSPGTGFEEQYF	TGTGCCAGCTCACCAGGGACAGGGTTTGAAGAGCAGTACTTC
.	TRBV18	16	TRBJ2-7	.	CASSPHPHSANHEQYF	TGTGCCAGCTCACCGCATCCGCATTCTGCTAACCACGAGCAGTACTTC
TRBD1	TRBV18	16	TRBJ1-6	.	CASSLTGTGVDSPLHF	TGTGCCAGCTCACTCACCGGGACAGGGGTCGATTCACCCCTCCACTTT
.	TRBV7-9	15	TRBJ2-7	.	CASSSSGESSYEQYF	TGTGCCAGCAGCTCCTCAGGGGAAAGCTCCTACGAGCAGTACTTC
TRBD2	TRBV24-1	15	TRBJ2-1	.	CATSDPGLADNEQFF	TGTGCCACCAGTGACCCCGGACTAGCGGACAATGAGCAGTTCTTC
TRBD2	TRBV2	16	TRBJ2-2	.	CASSPYLAGVTGELFF	TGTGCCAGCAGTCCCTACCTAGCGGGGGTCACCGGGGAGCTGTTTTTT
.	TRBV5-1	16	TRBJ1-2	.	CASSSLKAGVNYGYTF	TGCGCCAGCAGCTCTCTTAAGGCAGGCGTTAACTATGGCTACACCTTC
.	TRBV7-9	13	TRBJ1-1	few	CASSLGTPGPAFF	TGTGCCAGCAGCCTAGGGACTCCCGGTCCAGCTTTCTTT
.	TRBV18	13	TRBJ2-7	.	CASSPASSYEQYF	TGTGCCAGCTCACCGGCAAGCTCCTACGAGCAGTACTTC
.	TRBV3-1/TRBV3-2	11	TRBJ2-1	.	CASSHTDEQFF	TGTGCCAGCAGCCATACGGATGAGCAGTTCTTC
.	TRBV4-1	16	TRBJ1-5	.	CASSQEATGLNQPQHF	TGCGCCAGCAGCCAAGAGGCCACAGGGCTCAATCAGCCCCAGCATTTT
.	TRBV7-8	14	TRBJ2-7	.	CASSLGDKTYEQYF	TGTGCCAGCAGCTTAGGGGACAAGACCTACGAGCAGTACTTC
TRBD2	TRBV29-1	14	TRBJ2-5	once	CSVEDTGTRMSQYF	TGCAGCGTTGAAGATACAGGGACTAGAATGTCCCAGTACTTC
TRBD2	TRBV6-6	18	TRBJ2-7	few	CASSRRPPTSGSVYEQYF	TGTGCCAGCAGTCGGCGCCCCCCGACTAGCGGGAGTGTCTACGAGCAGTACTTC
TRBD1	TRBV30	15	TRBJ2-7	.	CAWSVLGTGINEQYF	TGTGCCTGGAGTGTATTGGGGACAGGGATCAACGAGCAGTACTTC
TRBD2	TRBV6-1	17	TRBJ2-7	.	CASSGPGTSGITYEQYF	TGTGCCAGCAGTGGACCCGGGACTAGCGGGATTACCTACGAGCAGTACTTC
TRBD1	TRBV27	14	TRBJ1-1	once	CASSLNRGSAEAFF	TGTGCCAGCAGTTTAAACAGGGGAAGCGCTGAAGCTTTCTTT
TRBD1	TRBV29-1	13	TRBJ2-5	.	CSVWYRGMETQYF	TGCAGCGTTTGGTACAGGGGAATGGAGACCCAGTACTTC
TRBD2	TRBV15	14	TRBJ2-7	many	CATSKLAGGYEQYF	TGTGCCACCAGCAAACTAGCGGGAGGGTACGAGCAGTACTTC
TRBD1	TRBV27	15	TRBJ1-1	.	CASSLRQGGNGEAFF	TGTGCCAGCAGTTTACGACAGGGGGGTAACGGTGAAGCTTTCTTT
.	TRBV27	13	TRBJ1-2	.	CASSLTGFYGYTF	TGTGCCAGCAGTTTAACAGGCTTTTATGGCTACACCTTC
TRBD2	TRBV2	14	TRBJ2-7	few	CASSDRGGEGEQYF	TGTGCCAGCAGTGATCGGGGGGGTGAAGGCGAGCAGTACTTC
TRBD2	TRBV2	15	TRBJ2-2	.	CASGVTSGPLGELFF	TGTGCCAGCGGTGTGACTAGCGGGCCGCTCGGGGAGCTGTTTTTT